The rows below give T cell receptor beta chains drawn from one sample of a study of T-cell reconstitution after alpha-beta-depleted transplantation in children. Each CDR3 protein gets one entry after TCRdb re-called the PCR reads with MiXCR. The data hold about 500,000 distinct CDR3 sequences, with over 25% observed a single time. The material was PBMCs from the stem cell graft donor, obtained from the stem cell graft. The receptor set was obtained from a human donor who donated a stem cell graft to a child with aplastic anemia. CDR3s include the opening cysteine and the closing phenylalanine or tryptophan. The D gene is left open where the match is weak. Clone size is stated in some rows and not others, as once, few, many or a class when expanded.

V,D,size,J,DNA,CDR3
TRBV20-1,TRBD1,few,TRBJ1-5,TGCAGTGCCGTTCCCGGGACAGGAAATAATCAGCCCCAGCATTTT,CSAVPGTGNNQPQHF
TRBV20-1,NA,few,TRBJ1-5,TGCAGTGCTAGTTTGGGACCTAGCAATCAGCCCCAGCATTTT,CSASLGPSNQPQHF
TRBV7-9,NA,NA,TRBJ2-1,TGTGCCCTCAGTTGGGGCAATGAGCAGTTCTTC,CALSWGNEQFF
TRBV20-1,TRBD2,NA,TRBJ2-3,TGCAGTGCTCCCCGACTAGCGGGAGAATTAGCAGATACGCAGTATTTT,CSAPRLAGELADTQYF
TRBV18,NA,once,TRBJ1-2,TGTGCCAGCTCAAATAAGAAGGATATTAACTATGGCTACACCTTC,CASSNKKDINYGYTF
TRBV18,NA,NA,TRBJ2-2,TGTGCCAGCTCTACCGGCCAGGACACCGGGGAGCTGTTTTTT,CASSTGQDTGELFF
TRBV29-1,TRBD1,NA,TRBJ1-1,TGCAGCGGGACAGGGGTGATGAACACTGAAGCTTTCTTT,CSGTGVMNTEAFF
TRBV20-1,NA,few,TRBJ2-5,TGCAGTGCCACGACAGTGCAAGAGACCCAGTACTTC,CSATTVQETQYF
TRBV26,NA,NA,TRBJ2-2,TGTGCCAGCAGCACGACAGTGAACACCGGGGAGCTGTTTTTT,CASSTTVNTGELFF
TRBV10-3,NA,NA,TRBJ2-7,TGTGCCATCAGTGAGTCAGGACTATCCTACGAGCAGTACTTC,CAISESGLSYEQYF
TRBV5-5,TRBD1,NA,TRBJ1-1,TGTGCCAGCAGCAGGGGACAGAGATTGAACACTGAAGCTTTCTTT,CASSRGQRLNTEAFF
TRBV18,NA,few,TRBJ1-1,TGTGCCAGCTCGCCCGACAGCTTACAAGCTTTCTTT,CASSPDSLQAFF
TRBV28,NA,few,TRBJ2-7,TGTGCCAGCAAAATGCAAACAGGGAACCACGAGCAGTACTTC,CASKMQTGNHEQYF
TRBV6-5,NA,few,TRBJ2-1,TGTGCCAGCAGTTACGGCCAGGGGTTTGATGAGCAGTTCTTC,CASSYGQGFDEQFF
TRBV3-1,TRBD1,NA,TRBJ1-5,TGTGCCAGCAGCCAGTCGGGACAGGGGGTGAATCAGCCCCAGCATTTT,CASSQSGQGVNQPQHF
TRBV6-2/TRBV6-3,NA,NA,TRBJ2-1,TGTGCCAGCAGTTTCGGACTTCTCGACAATGAGCAGTTCTTC,CASSFGLLDNEQFF
TRBV20-1,TRBD2,NA,TRBJ2-3,TGCAGTGCTAGAAGAGCGGGAGGGCTAGATACGCAGTATTTT,CSARRAGGLDTQYF
TRBV3-1,NA,NA,TRBJ2-1,TGTGCCAGCAGCCAAGCCCGACTGGGTAAGTGGCAGTTCTTC,CASSQARLGKWQFF
TRBV5-1,NA,NA,TRBJ2-5,TGCGCCAGCAGCTTGGATGGCATACAAGAGACCCAGTACTTC,CASSLDGIQETQYF